Below are 14 T cell receptor beta chains sequenced from a single sample in a study of OX40 agonist ivuxolimab in advanced cancers. Repertoires were generated with immunoSEQ multiplex PCR, while TCRdb's copy carries only in-frame clones and drops some. The sample shows more than 70,000 clones, roughly 92% of them seen only once. Sequencing used CD4+ or CD8+ T cells sorted from blood, obtained in a trial of the OX40 agonist ivuxolimab. These receptor sequences come from an adult with an advanced solid tumor such as melanoma, head and neck, liver or kidney cancer.

The chain recombines TRBV5-6 with TRBJ1-2; weak D call: TRBD1 (5 bases). This CDR3 region has 13 residues. V dropped 4 bases and J dropped 4 bases, with 11 bases sitting between them. The germline V gene has CDR1 SGHDT and CDR2 YYEEEE. CDR3 region: CASSTSRGYGYTF. The CDR3 DNA reads as TGTGCCAGCAGCACTTCAAGGGGCTATGGCTACACCTTC.

The CDR3 DNA follows: TGTGCCACCGGGACAGGAGCCTACTATGGCTACACCTTC. As protein: CATGTGAYYGYTF. The chain uses TRBV28 and TRBJ1-2, with 8 bases lining up with TRBD1. The germline V gene encodes CDR1 MDHEN and CDR2 SYDVKM. J lost 3 bases, V lost 10 bases, and 7 bases had no gene match. The CDR3 covers 13 residues.

The chain couples TRBV29-1 to TRBJ2-3; 8 positions agree with TRBD2. The CDR3 extends over 14 amino acids. Germline CDR1 and CDR2: SQVTM and ANQGSEA. Unmatched junction bases numbered 8, after V lost 4 bases and J lost 5 bases. The CDR3 coding sequence is TGCAGCGTTGTTGGGTCCGGGAGGGGAGATACGCAGTATTTT. Its translation is CSVVGSGRGDTQYF.

DNA of the CDR3: TGTGCCAGCAGCTTACAGGGGCAGCCCCAGCATTTT. Its protein is CASSLQGQPQHF. V is TRBV7-9 and J is TRBJ1-5, with D possibly being TRBD1 (6 bases). The V gene's germline CDR1 is SEHNR and CDR2 FQNEAQ (reference sequence). CDR3 length equals 12 residues. With 2 bases removed from V and 7 bases from J, the gap between germline ends came to 6 bases. The full variable domain, in which reference TRBV7-9 and TRBJ1-5 provide the parts outside the CDR3, is DTGVSQNPRHKITKRGQNVTFRCDPISEHNRLYWYRQTLGQGPEFLTYFQNEAQLEKSRLLSDRFSAERPKGSFSTLEIQRTEQGDSAMYLCASSLQGQPQHFGDGTRLSIL.

The rearrangement uses TRBV6-1 and TRBJ1-5; D gene ambiguous. Trimming took off 5 bases at V and 3 bases at J, with 14 bases between the two ends. Germline CDR1 and CDR2: MNHNS and SASEGT. This CDR3 is 15 amino acids long. In nucleotides, the CDR3 is TGTGCCAGCAGTAACTTAGGCCTCGACAATCAGCCCCAGCATTTT. Protein: CASSNLGLDNQPQHF.

This clone was seen once. The V gene is TRBV6-1, the J gene TRBJ2-3, with D unclear. Deletions cut 1 base from V and 7 bases from J, with 3 bases between. CDR3 length: 11 amino acids. Looked up from germline, CDR1 is MNHNS and CDR2 is SASEGT. The CDR3 loop reads CASSEGYTQYF. CDR3 in DNA: TGTGCCAGCAGTGAAGGGTATACGCAGTATTTT.

This clone was counted a single time. The V gene is TRBV6-4, the J gene TRBJ2-6; possibly TRBD2 for D (5 bases). The V end was cut by 6 bases, the J end by 0 bases, with 15 bases between. Germline V gene sequence: CDR1 MRHNA, CDR2 SNTAGT. The CDR3 has 17 amino acids. The CDR3 DNA reads TGTGCCAGCAGCGAGGGTTACGGGCCCTCTGGGGCCAACGTCCTGACTTTC. This encodes CASSEGYGPSGANVLTF.

The rearrangement uses TRBV19 and TRBJ1-5; 8 bases line up with TRBD1. The CDR3 is 13 residues long. The ends lost 6 bases at V and 6 bases at J; junction bases unmatched: 4. In germline, CDR1 is LNHDA, CDR2 SQIVND (reference sequence). CDR3 sequence (DNA): TGTGCCAGTAGGGCAGGGGGCAGTCAGCCCCAGCATTTT. This translates into CASRAGGSQPQHF.

The chain links TRBV30 to TRBJ1-1, with 9 positions matching TRBD1. The junction had 6 bases not matched to a gene; V was cut back by 3 bases and J by 4 bases. The germline CDR1 and CDR2 sequences are GTSNPN and SVGIG (reference sequence). The CDR3 has 14 residues. The CDR3 sequence: CAWRGGTGSTEAFF. CDR3 nucleotides: TGTGCCTGGAGGGGGGGGACAGGGAGCACTGAAGCTTTCTTT. The entire variable domain, with the rest obtained from reference TRBV30 and TRBJ1-1, is as follows: SQTIHQWPATLVQPVGSPLSLECTVEGTSNPNLYWYRQAAGRGLQLLFYSVGIGQISSEVPQNLSASRPQDRQFILSSKKLLLSDSGFYLCAWRGGTGSTEAFFGQGTRLTVV.

V and J are TRBV19 and TRBJ2-3; 8 positions agree with TRBD2. Trimming cost V 3 bases and J 8 bases; bases outside gene matches: 13. The CDR3 has 16 amino acids. CDR1 and CDR2 (germline): LNHDA, SQIVND (reference sequence). The CDR3 DNA reads as TGTGCCAGTAGTATCGCGGGTAGCGGGGCTTCGGGTACGCAGTATTTT. This gives the protein CASSIAGSGASGTQYF.

The V call is TRBV28, the J call TRBJ1-1; D gene ambiguous. The CDR3 sequence is 13 residues long. CDR1 MDHEN and CDR2 SYDVKM come from the germline V gene. Trimming took 5 bases from V and 3 from J, leaving 10 bases between them. For the CDR3, the DNA is TGTGCCAGCAGTGGAGGGCTTCACACTGAAGCTTTCTTT. Translating it yields CASSGGLHTEAFF. Combining the CDR3 with reference TRBV28 and TRBJ1-1 gives the whole variable domain DVKVTQSSRYLVKRTGEKVFLECVQDMDHENMFWYRQDPGLGLRLIYFSYDVKMKEKGDIPEGYSVSREKKERFSLILESASTNQTSMYLCASSGGLHTEAFFGQGTRLTVV.

CDR3 protein: CASSLWVAGYEQYF. The CDR3 DNA sequence: TGTGCCAGCAGCTTATGGGTAGCGGGATATGAGCAGTACTTC. The chain has TRBV7-2 and TRBJ2-7; 8 bases are a match to TRBD2. The CDR3 length is 14 residues. Germline V lookup: CDR1 SGHTA, CDR2 FQGNSA. The V and J ends lost 2 bases and 7 bases, in that order; junction bases with no gene match: 7.

The chain links TRBV29-1 to TRBJ2-3, with TRBD2 identical over 11 bases. The CDR3 has 15 residues. The J segment lost 8 bases and the V segment lost 5 bases, leaving 12 bases of the junction unmatched. Germline CDR1 reads SQVTM; CDR2 reads ANQGSEA. The CDR3 reads CSVPTSGSVRGTQYF. The DNA for the CDR3 is TGCAGCGTTCCCACTAGCGGGAGTGTCCGGGGTACGCAGTATTTT.

The rearrangement links TRBV2 to TRBJ1-2, with 7 bases lining up with TRBD1. With V trimmed by 6 bases and J by 3 bases, 7 bases remained unmatched. The CDR3 is made up of 14 amino acids. CDR1 and CDR2 from the germline V gene are SNHLY and FYNNEI. The CDR3 DNA follows: TGTGCCAGCAGCCTCGAGGGGGCACACTATGGCTACACCTTC. Amino acids: CASSLEGAHYGYTF.